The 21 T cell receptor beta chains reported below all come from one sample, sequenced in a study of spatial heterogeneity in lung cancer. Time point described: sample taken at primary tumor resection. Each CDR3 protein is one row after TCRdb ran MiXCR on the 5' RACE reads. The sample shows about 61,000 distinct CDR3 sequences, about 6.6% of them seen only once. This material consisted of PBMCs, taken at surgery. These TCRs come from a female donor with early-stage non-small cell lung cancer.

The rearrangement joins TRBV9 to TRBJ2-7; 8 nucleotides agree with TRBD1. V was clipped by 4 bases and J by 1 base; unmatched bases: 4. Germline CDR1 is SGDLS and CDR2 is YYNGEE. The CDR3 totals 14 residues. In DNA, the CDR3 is TGTGCCAGCAGCCCTCGACAGGGGTCCTACGAGCAGTACTTC. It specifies CASSPRQGSYEQYF.

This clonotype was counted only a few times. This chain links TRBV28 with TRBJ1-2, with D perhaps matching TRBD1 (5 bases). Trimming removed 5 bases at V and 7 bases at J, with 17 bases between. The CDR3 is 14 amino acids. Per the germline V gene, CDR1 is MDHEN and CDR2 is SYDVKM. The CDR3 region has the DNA TGTGCCAGCAGTCCAGGACCAGGTACAGGTGGCTACACCTTC. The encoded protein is CASSPGPGTGGYTF.

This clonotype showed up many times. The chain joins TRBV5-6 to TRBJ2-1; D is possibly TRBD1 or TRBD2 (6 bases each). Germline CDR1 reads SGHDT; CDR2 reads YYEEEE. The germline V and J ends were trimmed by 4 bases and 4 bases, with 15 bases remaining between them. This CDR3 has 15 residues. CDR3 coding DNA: TGTGCCAGCAGCCAAACGGGGGCTTCGTACAATGAGCAGTTCTTC. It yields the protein CASSQTGASYNEQFF.

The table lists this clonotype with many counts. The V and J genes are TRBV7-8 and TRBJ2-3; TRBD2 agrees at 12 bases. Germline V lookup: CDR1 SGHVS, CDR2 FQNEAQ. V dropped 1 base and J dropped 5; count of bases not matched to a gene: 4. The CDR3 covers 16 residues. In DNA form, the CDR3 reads TGTGCCAGCAGCTTAGGACTAGCGGGGGCCGGAGATACGCAGTATTTT. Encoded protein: CASSLGLAGAGDTQYF.

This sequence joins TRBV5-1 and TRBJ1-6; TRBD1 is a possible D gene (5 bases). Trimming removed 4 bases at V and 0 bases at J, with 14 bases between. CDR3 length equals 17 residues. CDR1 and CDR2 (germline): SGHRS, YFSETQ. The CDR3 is CASSATGRSSYNSPLHF. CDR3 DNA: TGCGCCAGCAGCGCCACAGGCCGCAGCTCCTATAATTCACCCCTCCACTTT.

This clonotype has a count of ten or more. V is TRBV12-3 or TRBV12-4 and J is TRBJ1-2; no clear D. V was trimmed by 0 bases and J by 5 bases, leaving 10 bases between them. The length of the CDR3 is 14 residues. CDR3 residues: CASSLAFKLYGYTF. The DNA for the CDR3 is TGTGCCAGCAGTTTAGCCTTTAAGCTTTATGGCTACACCTTC.

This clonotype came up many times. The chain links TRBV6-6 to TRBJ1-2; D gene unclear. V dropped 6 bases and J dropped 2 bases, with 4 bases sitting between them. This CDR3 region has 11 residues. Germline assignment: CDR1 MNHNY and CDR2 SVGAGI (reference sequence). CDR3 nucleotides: TGTGCCAGCAGCATAAACTATGGCTACACCTTC. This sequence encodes CASSINYGYTF.

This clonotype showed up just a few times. The CDR3 reads CASREDSSGELFF. Written as DNA, the CDR3 is TGTGCCAGTCGTGAAGACAGTTCCGGGGAGCTGTTTTTT. The chain has TRBV6-2 or TRBV6-3 and TRBJ2-2; D might be TRBD1 (5 bases). V was shortened by 9 bases and J by 6 bases, with 14 bases between the two germline ends. This CDR3 is 13 amino acids long. Germline-derived CDR1 and CDR2 are MNHEY and SVGEGT.

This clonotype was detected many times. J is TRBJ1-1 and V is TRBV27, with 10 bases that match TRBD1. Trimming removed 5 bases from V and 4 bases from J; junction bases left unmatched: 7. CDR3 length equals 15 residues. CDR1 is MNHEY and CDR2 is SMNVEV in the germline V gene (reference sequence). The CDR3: CASSPRQGARTEAFF. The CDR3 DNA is TGTGCCAGCAGTCCACGACAGGGGGCGCGCACTGAAGCTTTCTTT.

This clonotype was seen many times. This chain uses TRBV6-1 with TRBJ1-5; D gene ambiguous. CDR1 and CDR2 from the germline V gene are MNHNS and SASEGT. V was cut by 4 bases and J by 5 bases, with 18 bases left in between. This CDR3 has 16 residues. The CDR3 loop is CASSGRAVSLYQPQHF. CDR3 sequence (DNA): TGTGCCAGCAGTGGTCGGGCAGTTTCCCTTTATCAGCCCCAGCATTTT.

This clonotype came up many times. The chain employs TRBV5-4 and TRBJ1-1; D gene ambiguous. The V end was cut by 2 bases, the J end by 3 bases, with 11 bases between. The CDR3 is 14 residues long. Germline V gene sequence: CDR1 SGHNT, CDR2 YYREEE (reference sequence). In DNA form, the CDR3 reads TGTGCCAGCAGCTTTGGGGTATCGGACACTGAAGCTTTCTTT. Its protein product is CASSFGVSDTEAFF.

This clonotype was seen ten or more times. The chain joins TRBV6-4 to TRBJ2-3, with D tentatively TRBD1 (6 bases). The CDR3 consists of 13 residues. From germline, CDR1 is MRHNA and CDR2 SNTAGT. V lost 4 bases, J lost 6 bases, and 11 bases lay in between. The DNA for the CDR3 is TGTGCCAGCAGTGTAACAGGGCGCGATACGCAGTATTTT. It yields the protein CASSVTGRDTQYF.

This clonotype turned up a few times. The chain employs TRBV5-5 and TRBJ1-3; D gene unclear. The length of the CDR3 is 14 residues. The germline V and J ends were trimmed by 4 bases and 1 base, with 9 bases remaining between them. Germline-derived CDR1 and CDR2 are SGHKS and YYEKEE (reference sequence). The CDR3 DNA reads TGTGCCAGCAGCGCGGGGTCTTCTGGAAACACCATATATTTT. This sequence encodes CASSAGSSGNTIYF.

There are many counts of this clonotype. CDR3 sequence (DNA): TGTGCCAGCACCCCGGCAGGGTCGGCCTACGAGCAGTACGTC. Encoded protein: CASTPAGSAYEQYV. This chain uses TRBV21-1 with TRBJ2-7; the D call of TRBD1 is as the table states it, not checked on the DNA. TRBV21-1 represents a pseudogene. The CDR3 loop spans 14 amino acids.

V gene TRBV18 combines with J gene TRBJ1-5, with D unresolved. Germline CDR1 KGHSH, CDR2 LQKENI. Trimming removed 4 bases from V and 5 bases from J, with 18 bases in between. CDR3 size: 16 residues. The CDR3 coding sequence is TGTGCCAGCTCACTCTATACCGCCGGGGAAGATCAGCCCCAGCATTTT. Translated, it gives CASSLYTAGEDQPQHF. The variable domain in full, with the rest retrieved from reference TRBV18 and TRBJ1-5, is NAGVMQNPRHLVRRRGQEARLRCSPMKGHSHVYWYRQLPEEGLKFMVYLQKENIIDESGMPKERFSAEFPKEGPSILRIQQVVRGDSAAYFCASSLYTAGEDQPQHFGDGTRLSIL.

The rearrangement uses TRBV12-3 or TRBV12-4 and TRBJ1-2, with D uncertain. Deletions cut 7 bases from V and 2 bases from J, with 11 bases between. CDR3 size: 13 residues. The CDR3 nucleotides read TGTGCCAGCAATCTGCAGGAGAACTATGGCTACACCTTC. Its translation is CASNLQENYGYTF.

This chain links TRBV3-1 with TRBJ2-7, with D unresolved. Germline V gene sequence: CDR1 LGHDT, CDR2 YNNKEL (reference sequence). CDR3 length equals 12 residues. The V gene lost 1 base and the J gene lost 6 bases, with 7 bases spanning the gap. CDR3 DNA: TGTGCCAGCAGCCAAGCTAAGGGCGAGCAGTACTTC. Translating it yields CASSQAKGEQYF.

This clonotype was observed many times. For the CDR3, the DNA is TGTGCCAGCAGCCCCGACAGGTCCGGGAAAAACATTCAGTACTTC. Translation: CASSPDRSGKNIQYF. The chain joins TRBV12-3 or TRBV12-4 to TRBJ2-4, with D possibly TRBD1 on 6 matching bases. This CDR3 comprises 15 residues. V was trimmed by 6 bases and J by 4 bases, leaving 16 bases between them.

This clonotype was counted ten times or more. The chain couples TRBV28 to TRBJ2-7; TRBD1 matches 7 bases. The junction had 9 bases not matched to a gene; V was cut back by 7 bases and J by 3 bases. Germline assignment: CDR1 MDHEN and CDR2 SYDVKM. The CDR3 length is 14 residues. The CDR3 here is CASTQGGHVYEQYF. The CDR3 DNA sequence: TGTGCCAGCACCCAAGGGGGCCACGTCTACGAGCAGTACTTC.

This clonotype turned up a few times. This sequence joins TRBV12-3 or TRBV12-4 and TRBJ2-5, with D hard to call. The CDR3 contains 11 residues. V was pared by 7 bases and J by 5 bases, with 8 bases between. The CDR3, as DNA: TGTGCCAGCACCCAGAGGGAGACCCAGTACTTC. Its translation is CASTQRETQYF.

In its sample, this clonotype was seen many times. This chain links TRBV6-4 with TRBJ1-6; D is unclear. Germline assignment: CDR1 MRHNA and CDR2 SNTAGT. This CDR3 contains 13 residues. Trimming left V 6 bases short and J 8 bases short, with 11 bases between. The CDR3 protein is CASRGGLDSPLHF. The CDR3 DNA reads TGTGCCAGCAGAGGCGGTTTGGATTCACCCCTCCACTTT.